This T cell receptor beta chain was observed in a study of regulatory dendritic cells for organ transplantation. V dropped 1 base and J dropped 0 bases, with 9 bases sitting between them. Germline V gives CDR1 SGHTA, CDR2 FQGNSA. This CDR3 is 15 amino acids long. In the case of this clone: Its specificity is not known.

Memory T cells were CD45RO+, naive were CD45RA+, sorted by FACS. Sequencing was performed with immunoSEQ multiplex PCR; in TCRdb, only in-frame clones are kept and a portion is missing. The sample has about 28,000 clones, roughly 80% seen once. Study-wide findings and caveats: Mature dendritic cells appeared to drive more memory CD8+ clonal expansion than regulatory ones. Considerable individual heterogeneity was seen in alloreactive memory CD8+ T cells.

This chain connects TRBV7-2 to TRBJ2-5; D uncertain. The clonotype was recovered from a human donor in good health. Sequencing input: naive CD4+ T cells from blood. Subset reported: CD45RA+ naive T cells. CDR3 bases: TGTGCCAGCAGCTTAGAGGCAGGCAACCAAGAGACCCAGTACTTC. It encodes CASSLEAGNQETQYF. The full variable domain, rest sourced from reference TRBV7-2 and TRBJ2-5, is GAGVSQSPSNKVTEKGKDVELRCDPISGHTALYWYRQSLGQGLEFLIYFQGNSAPDKSGLPSDRFSAERTGGSVSTLTIQRTQQEDSAVYLCASSLEAGNQETQYFGPGTRLLVL.